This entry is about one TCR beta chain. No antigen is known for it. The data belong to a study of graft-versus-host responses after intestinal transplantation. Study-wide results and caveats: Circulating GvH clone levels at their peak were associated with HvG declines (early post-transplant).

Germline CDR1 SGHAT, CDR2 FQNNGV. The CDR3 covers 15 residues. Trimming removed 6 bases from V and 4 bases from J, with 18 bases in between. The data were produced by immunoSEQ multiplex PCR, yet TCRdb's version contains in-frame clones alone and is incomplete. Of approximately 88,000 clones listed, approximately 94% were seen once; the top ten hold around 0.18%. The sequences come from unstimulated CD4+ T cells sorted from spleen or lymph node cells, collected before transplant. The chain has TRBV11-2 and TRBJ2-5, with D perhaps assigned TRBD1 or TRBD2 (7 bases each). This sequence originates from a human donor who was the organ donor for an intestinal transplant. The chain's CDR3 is CASSHRDSGVETQYF. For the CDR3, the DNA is TGTGCCAGCAGTCATAGGGACAGCGGGGTAGAGACCCAGTACTTC.